The rows below give T cell receptor beta chains drawn from one sample of a study of T cell changes during pregnancy in multiple sclerosis. The repertoire was sequenced with immunoSEQ multiplex PCR; TCRdb's copy has only in-frame clones and lacks some. The profile covers about 58,000 clones, with around 93% appearing a single time and around 4% taken by the ten largest. The specimen comprised CD8+ T cells from peripheral blood mononuclear cells, sampled in the second trimester of pregnancy. These receptors were collected from a female donor with multiple sclerosis, enrolled in a pregnancy study. Each CDR3 is given with its conserved first and last residue. A D gene is named only where the DNA matches it firmly. Some rows mark clone size as missing; the rest say once, few, many or name a class of expanded clone.

V gene: TRBV27; clone size: .; D gene: TRBD1; J gene: TRBJ1-1; CDR3 protein: CATSGQGKLTEAFF; CDR3 DNA: TGTGCCACCTCGGGACAGGGCAAGCTCACTGAAGCTTTCTTT
V gene: TRBV6-6; clone size: .; D gene: .; J gene: TRBJ1-5; CDR3 protein: CASSPLEYSNQPQHF; CDR3 DNA: TGTGCCAGCAGTCCTCTGGAGTATAGCAATCAGCCCCAGCATTTT
V gene: TRBV10-3; clone size: .; D gene: .; J gene: TRBJ2-1; CDR3 protein: CAITGNGEQFF; CDR3 DNA: TGTGCCATAACAGGGAACGGTGAGCAGTTCTTC
V gene: TRBV7-9; clone size: .; D gene: .; J gene: TRBJ2-1; CDR3 protein: CASSLDSNNEQFF; CDR3 DNA: TGTGCCAGCAGCTTAGACAGTAACAATGAGCAGTTCTTC
V gene: TRBV7-2; clone size: .; D gene: .; J gene: TRBJ1-2; CDR3 protein: CASSPAGGGNGYTF; CDR3 DNA: TGTGCCAGCAGCCCCGCTGGGGGGGGGAACGGCTACACCTTC
V gene: TRBV7-9; clone size: .; D gene: TRBD2; J gene: TRBJ2-1; CDR3 protein: CASSAPGLAGPNEQFF; CDR3 DNA: TGTGCCAGCAGCGCCCCGGGACTAGCGGGACCCAATGAGCAGTTCTTC
V gene: TRBV27; clone size: .; D gene: .; J gene: TRBJ2-1; CDR3 protein: CASSLVGNSYNEQFF; CDR3 DNA: TGTGCCAGCAGTTTAGTCGGGAACTCCTACAATGAGCAGTTCTTC
V gene: TRBV19; clone size: .; D gene: .; J gene: TRBJ1-5; CDR3 protein: CASSISIGNQPQHF; CDR3 DNA: TGTGCCAGTAGTATTTCAATCGGGAATCAGCCCCAGCATTTT
V gene: TRBV6-1; clone size: .; D gene: .; J gene: TRBJ1-5; CDR3 protein: CASSDFAGGGISNQPQHF; CDR3 DNA: TGTGCCAGCAGTGATTTTGCTGGCGGGGGCATTTCGAATCAGCCCCAGCATTTT
V gene: TRBV7-8; clone size: .; D gene: TRBD1; J gene: TRBJ2-7; CDR3 protein: CASSRTGGSEQYF; CDR3 DNA: TGTGCCAGCAGTCGGACAGGGGGCTCCGAGCAGTACTTC
V gene: TRBV19; clone size: .; D gene: TRBD1; J gene: TRBJ1-1; CDR3 protein: CASSLAGTANTEAFF; CDR3 DNA: TGTGCCAGTAGTCTAGCGGGGACAGCGAACACTGAAGCTTTCTTT
V gene: TRBV19; clone size: .; D gene: TRBD1; J gene: TRBJ1-2; CDR3 protein: CASSSGTGDYGYTF; CDR3 DNA: TGTGCCAGTAGTTCCGGGACAGGGGACTATGGCTACACCTTC
V gene: TRBV7-3; clone size: .; D gene: .; J gene: TRBJ2-6; CDR3 protein: CASSLMGAGANVLTF; CDR3 DNA: TGTGCCAGCAGCTTAATGGGAGCTGGGGCCAACGTCCTGACTTTC
V gene: TRBV9; clone size: .; D gene: TRBD2; J gene: TRBJ2-1; CDR3 protein: CASSVESGGRYNEQFF; CDR3 DNA: TGTGCCAGCAGCGTAGAAAGCGGGGGGCGCTACAATGAGCAGTTCTTC
V gene: TRBV7-9; clone size: .; D gene: TRBD2; J gene: TRBJ2-4; CDR3 protein: CASSLPSGEVGIQYF; CDR3 DNA: TGTGCCAGCAGCTTACCTAGCGGGGAGGTGGGCATTCAGTACTTC
V gene: TRBV5-4; clone size: .; D gene: .; J gene: TRBJ1-1; CDR3 protein: CASSLKQDEAFF; CDR3 DNA: TGTGCCAGCAGCTTGAAACAGGATGAAGCTTTCTTT
V gene: TRBV12-5; clone size: .; D gene: .; J gene: TRBJ2-2; CDR3 protein: CASGRVTGELFF; CDR3 DNA: TGTGCTAGTGGCAGGGTCACCGGGGAGCTGTTTTTT
V gene: TRBV7-2; clone size: .; D gene: .; J gene: TRBJ2-1; CDR3 protein: CASSHLRGHLSGEQFF; CDR3 DNA: TGTGCCAGCAGCCATTTACGGGGACACTTGTCGGGCGAGCAGTTCTTC
V gene: TRBV27; clone size: .; D gene: .; J gene: TRBJ1-1; CDR3 protein: CASSLRQENTEAFF; CDR3 DNA: TGTGCCAGCAGTTTAAGACAGGAGAACACTGAAGCTTTCTTT
V gene: TRBV6-4; clone size: .; D gene: .; J gene: TRBJ1-4; CDR3 protein: CASSATGLPNEKLFF; CDR3 DNA: TGTGCCAGCAGTGCCACAGGGTTGCCTAATGAAAAACTGTTTTTT
V gene: TRBV15; clone size: .; D gene: TRBD2; J gene: TRBJ2-3; CDR3 protein: CATSRGTSGGVDTQYF; CDR3 DNA: TGTGCCACCAGCAGAGGTACTAGCGGGGGTGTAGATACGCAGTATTTT
V gene: TRBV27; clone size: .; D gene: .; J gene: TRBJ2-7; CDR3 protein: CASSSRAGEIYEQYF; CDR3 DNA: TGTGCCAGCAGTTCCCGGGCAGGGGAAATCTACGAGCAGTACTTC
V gene: TRBV7-9; clone size: .; D gene: TRBD1; J gene: TRBJ2-7; CDR3 protein: CASSSTGTGVYEQYF; CDR3 DNA: TGTGCCAGCAGCTCAACCGGGACAGGGGTATACGAGCAGTACTTC
V gene: TRBV5-5; clone size: .; D gene: .; J gene: TRBJ1-1; CDR3 protein: CASSLAGYTEAFF; CDR3 DNA: TGTGCCAGCAGCTTGGCGGGGTACACTGAAGCTTTCTTT
V gene: TRBV9; clone size: .; D gene: TRBD1; J gene: TRBJ2-7; CDR3 protein: CASSVGTGATYEQYF; CDR3 DNA: TGTGCCAGCAGCGTTGGGACAGGAGCTACCTACGAGCAGTACTTC
V gene: TRBV27; clone size: .; D gene: .; J gene: TRBJ2-1; CDR3 protein: CASSSDYNYNEQFF; CDR3 DNA: TGTGCCAGCAGTTCGGACTACAACTACAATGAGCAGTTCTTC
V gene: TRBV13; clone size: .; D gene: .; J gene: TRBJ1-3; CDR3 protein: CASSSGTGMRGNTIYF; CDR3 DNA: TGTGCCAGCAGCTCCGGAACAGGGATGCGTGGAAACACCATATATTTT
V gene: TRBV5-4; clone size: .; D gene: TRBD2; J gene: TRBJ2-5; CDR3 protein: CASSFSGGSETQYF; CDR3 DNA: TGTGCCAGCAGCTTTAGCGGGGGGTCGGAGACCCAGTACTTC
V gene: TRBV4-1; clone size: .; D gene: .; J gene: TRBJ2-3; CDR3 protein: CASSHAGPTDTQYF; CDR3 DNA: TGCGCCAGCAGCCACGCGGGTCCCACAGATACGCAGTATTTT
V gene: TRBV9; clone size: .; D gene: TRBD2; J gene: TRBJ2-1; CDR3 protein: CASSAGTSLSNEQFF; CDR3 DNA: TGTGCCAGCAGCGCGGGGACTAGTCTGAGCAATGAGCAGTTCTTC
V gene: TRBV4-3; clone size: .; D gene: TRBD2; J gene: TRBJ2-2; CDR3 protein: CASSLGRGTTGELFF; CDR3 DNA: TGCGCCAGCAGCCTAGGGCGGGGGACCACCGGGGAGCTGTTTTTT
V gene: TRBV6-1; clone size: .; D gene: .; J gene: TRBJ1-5; CDR3 protein: CASSEIGGSNQPQHF; CDR3 DNA: TGTGCCAGCAGTGAGATAGGAGGTAGCAATCAGCCCCAGCATTTT
V gene: TRBV9; clone size: .; D gene: .; J gene: TRBJ2-2; CDR3 protein: CASNSFGGNTGELFF; CDR3 DNA: TGTGCCAGCAATTCTTTTGGCGGGAACACCGGGGAGCTGTTTTTT
V gene: TRBV21-1; clone size: .; D gene: .; J gene: TRBJ2-5; CDR3 protein: CASSAPAWGGGEETQYF; CDR3 DNA: TGTGCCAGCAGCGCCCCTGCATGGGGTGGGGGCGAAGAGACCCAGTACTTC
V gene: TRBV6-1; clone size: .; D gene: TRBD1; J gene: TRBJ2-1; CDR3 protein: CASSALTGAEQFF; CDR3 DNA: TGTGCCAGCAGTGCACTTACAGGGGCTGAGCAGTTCTTC
V gene: TRBV7-9; clone size: .; D gene: .; J gene: TRBJ2-7; CDR3 protein: CASSLAPGGKNEQYF; CDR3 DNA: TGTGCCAGCAGCTTAGCGCCCGGGGGAAAGAACGAGCAGTACTTC
V gene: TRBV2; clone size: .; D gene: TRBD2; J gene: TRBJ2-1; CDR3 protein: CASSEPPWRERGGRNEQFF; CDR3 DNA: TGTGCCAGCAGTGAACCCCCGTGGAGAGAGCGGGGGGGCCGGAATGAGCAGTTCTTC
V gene: TRBV13; clone size: once; D gene: TRBD2; J gene: TRBJ2-3; CDR3 protein: CASIAGGQDTQYF; CDR3 DNA: TGTGCCAGTATAGCGGGGGGGCAGGATACGCAGTATTTT
V gene: TRBV28; clone size: once; D gene: TRBD1; J gene: TRBJ2-1; CDR3 protein: CATTESTGVNEQFF; CDR3 DNA: TGTGCCACCACTGAATCGACAGGGGTCAATGAGCAGTTCTTC
V gene: TRBV27; clone size: .; D gene: .; J gene: TRBJ2-1; CDR3 protein: CASSPSPGESYNEQFF; CDR3 DNA: TGTGCCAGCAGCCCTTCCCCAGGGGAATCCTACAATGAGCAGTTCTTC
V gene: TRBV7-8; clone size: few; D gene: TRBD1; J gene: TRBJ1-1; CDR3 protein: CASSLDRGVLSTEAFF; CDR3 DNA: TGTGCCAGCAGCTTAGACAGGGGGGTTCTATCCACTGAAGCTTTCTTT
V gene: TRBV9; clone size: .; D gene: .; J gene: TRBJ2-7; CDR3 protein: CASSAGTPPYEQYF; CDR3 DNA: TGTGCCAGCAGCGCGGGGACACCTCCCTACGAGCAGTACTTC
V gene: TRBV5-1; clone size: .; D gene: TRBD1; J gene: TRBJ1-1; CDR3 protein: CASSLGQGLFEAFF; CDR3 DNA: TGCGCCAGCAGCTTAGGACAGGGACTGTTCGAAGCTTTCTTT
V gene: TRBV6-5; clone size: .; D gene: TRBD1; J gene: TRBJ1-1; CDR3 protein: CASITGAEAFF; CDR3 DNA: TGTGCCAGCATTACAGGGGCTGAAGCTTTCTTT
V gene: TRBV7-8; clone size: once; D gene: TRBD1; J gene: TRBJ2-7; CDR3 protein: CASSRPRDRALSYEQYF; CDR3 DNA: TGTGCCAGCAGCCGACCTAGAGACAGGGCCCTCTCCTACGAGCAGTACTTC
V gene: TRBV9; clone size: .; D gene: .; J gene: TRBJ1-2; CDR3 protein: CASSVARTEANYGYTF; CDR3 DNA: TGTGCCAGCAGCGTAGCGAGGACAGAGGCTAACTATGGCTACACCTTC
V gene: TRBV4-3; clone size: .; D gene: TRBD1; J gene: TRBJ1-1; CDR3 protein: CASSQARTGTEAFF; CDR3 DNA: TGCGCCAGCAGCCAAGCGAGGACAGGGACTGAAGCTTTCTTT
V gene: TRBV27; clone size: .; D gene: TRBD1; J gene: TRBJ2-7; CDR3 protein: CASSLWNQGQSYEQYF; CDR3 DNA: TGTGCCAGCAGTTTATGGAATCAGGGACAGTCGTACGAGCAGTACTTC
V gene: TRBV27; clone size: .; D gene: TRBD2; J gene: TRBJ2-7; CDR3 protein: CASIKQAGGYEQYF; CDR3 DNA: TGTGCCAGCATCAAACAGGCGGGAGGATACGAGCAGTACTTC
V gene: TRBV28; clone size: .; D gene: TRBD2; J gene: TRBJ2-7; CDR3 protein: CASRPSTSGRDYEQYF; CDR3 DNA: TGTGCCAGCAGACCTTCGACTAGCGGGAGGGACTACGAGCAGTACTTC
V gene: TRBV6-4; clone size: many; D gene: .; J gene: TRBJ2-2; CDR3 protein: CASSEDGGNTGELFF; CDR3 DNA: TGTGCCAGCAGTGAAGACGGGGGAAACACCGGGGAGCTGTTTTTT
V gene: TRBV4-3; clone size: .; D gene: .; J gene: TRBJ1-1; CDR3 protein: CASSQGLGGTEAFF; CDR3 DNA: TGCGCCAGCAGCCAAGGCTTGGGGGGAACTGAAGCTTTCTTT
V gene: TRBV7-9; clone size: .; D gene: TRBD2; J gene: TRBJ2-5; CDR3 protein: CASSSGNSGREETQYF; CDR3 DNA: TGTGCCAGCAGCTCCGGCAATAGCGGGAGAGAAGAGACCCAGTACTTC
V gene: TRBV7-9; clone size: .; D gene: TRBD2; J gene: TRBJ2-3; CDR3 protein: CASSLPGLAPPLTQDTQYF; CDR3 DNA: TGTGCCAGCAGCTTACCCGGACTAGCTCCCCCACTTACACAAGATACGCAGTATTTT
V gene: TRBV30; clone size: .; D gene: TRBD1; J gene: TRBJ1-3; CDR3 protein: CAWNSGTGDSGNTIYF; CDR3 DNA: TGTGCCTGGAATTCCGGGACAGGGGACTCTGGAAACACCATATATTTT
V gene: TRBV6-4; clone size: .; D gene: TRBD2; J gene: TRBJ2-1; CDR3 protein: CASSRLAGGPPNEQFF; CDR3 DNA: TGTGCCAGCAGTCGACTAGCGGGGGGGCCACCCAATGAGCAGTTCTTC
V gene: TRBV2; clone size: .; D gene: .; J gene: TRBJ2-2; CDR3 protein: CASRVLSGTTIPNTGELFF; CDR3 DNA: TGTGCCAGCAGAGTACTTTCCGGGACAACTATTCCGAACACCGGGGAGCTGTTTTTT
V gene: TRBV29-1; clone size: few; D gene: .; J gene: TRBJ1-1; CDR3 protein: CSVGGTNMNTEAFF; CDR3 DNA: TGCAGCGTTGGAGGGACAAACATGAACACTGAAGCTTTCTTT
V gene: TRBV28; clone size: .; D gene: .; J gene: TRBJ1-5; CDR3 protein: CASSSGRYSNQPQHF; CDR3 DNA: TGTGCCAGCAGTTCAGGGCGTTATAGCAATCAGCCCCAGCATTTT